Below, one T cell receptor beta chain is given with its context. The target of this receptor is not known. No base-level quality is on record; no much larger clone is a single base apart. The sample comes from a study of T cell responses to AZD1222 COVID-19 vaccine (dated by TCRdb to the early 2020s). As for the study more broadly: TCR sequencing was performed for roughly 250 trial participants, of whom 207 were given two doses of AZD1222 and around 25 were given two doses of MenACWY control vaccine. Trial participants were enrolled by age into 18-55, 56-69 and 70-plus year subgroups, with approximately 150, 30 and 60 TCR-sequenced participants respectively. Paper-wide results and their limitations: The whole spike protein was spanned by vaccine-associated CD4 TCRs, and dominant responses were seen in regions 160-218 and 743-854. Conclusions about previously exposed vaccinees are limited because only five to seven AZD1222 recipients were SARS-CoV-2 seropositive at baseline. Spike-specific TCR breadth and depth rose significantly after two AZD1222 doses compared with day 0 and with MenACWY recipients. Participants were mostly white British, with more females than males. The authors suggested clonal diversity may have been underestimated. Because no samples from the day 14 peak response were available, repertoires could be characterized only after the peak T cell response. The 56-69-year group was small, and its depth increase did not reach significance, likely because of low power. Epitopes outside the regions mutated in the B.1.351 and B.1.1.7 variants were reportedly recognized by nearly half of the unique spike-specific TCRs.

Sequences ENHRY (CDR1) and SYGVKD (CDR2) are obtained from the germline V gene. V is pruned by 6 bases and J by 5 bases, leaving 11 bases of the junction without a gene match. There are 15 amino acids in the CDR3, from cysteine to phenylalanine inclusive. Only the CDR3 part of the read is kept: 45 bases, read in frame from the first base. The CDR3 regions of human TCRbeta chains were subjected to immunosequencing. As for the original processing: Repertoire TCRs were checked for matches against a reference library of SARS-CoV-2-specific TCRs that had been generated using the MIRA antigen-specificity platform. Breadth meant the fraction of unique TCRs that were SARS-CoV-2-associated, whereas depth meant the fraction of total T cells that were SARS-CoV-2-associated. Using the MIRA data, each spike-specific TCR was assigned both to the spike region to which the TCR was reactive and to a CD4 or CD8 class. Log10-transformed breadth and depth values were compared by one-way ANOVA with Sidak's multiple comparisons tests. TCRdb retrieved this table from immuneACCESS and kept in-frame rearrangements only. Not all clones are present; in checked studies, unresolved V genes account for under half, and no reason is known for the remainder. That table is the source of V, J and clone size, and D and trimming were worked out from the DNA. The sample records about 86,000 clones, more than 70% of which are singletons. The top ten clones comprise under 5.5% of the sample.

This specimen's time point label, interpreted: about 28 days (+/-7) after the second vaccine dose. AZD1222 recipients whose second dose came at about 4 weeks and those whose second dose came at about 12 weeks were combined into one group, since spike-specific TCR depth and breadth did not differ between the two schedules. Vaccinee samples were obtained from the UK trials COV001 and COV002, which included a single-blind randomized controlled phase 2/3 trial of AZD1222 (ChAdOx1 nCoV-19) in healthy adults. For TCRbeta chain sequencing, PBMC samples were collected from trial participants at day 0 and at day 28 after the second dose.

Sequencing used peripheral blood, obtained 28 days after the second AZD1222 dose. The receptor chain draws on TRBV10-3 and TRBJ2-5; 8 junctional bases match TRBD1. This receptor was obtained from an adult who received the AZD1222 COVID-19 vaccine. The DNA reads TGTGCCATCAGCCTAGACGGGACAGGACGGGAGACCCAGTACTTC. Translated, this gives CAISLDGTGRETQYF.